These T cell receptor beta chains were read from a single sample in a study of T-cell memory formation after mild COVID-19. A single record per CDR3 protein comes from TCRdb applying MiXCR to the 5' RACE reads. The sample holds 450,000 to 700,000 distinct CDR3 sequences, 15% to 20% seen once. The sequencing input was PBMCs or a T cell subset sorted from them (not recorded which). The receptors derive from an adult woman who had mild COVID-19 (a few samples of this study predate the infection). Cell type and time point are not known. The CDR3 runs from the conserved cysteine through the conserved F or W. The D gene is left open where the match is weak. Some rows have no size entry. The others give once, few or many, or a class for an expanded clone.

V gene	J gene	CDR3 length	D gene	clone size	CDR3 DNA	CDR3 protein
TRBV5-1	TRBJ2-7	16	TRBD1	-	TGCGCCAGCAGCTTGGGCGGACAGGGGTTCTCCTACGAGCAGTACTTC	CASSLGGQGFSYEQYF
TRBV12-3/TRBV12-4	TRBJ1-6	14	-	few	TGTGCCAGCACCACAGGGCCCCTTAATTCACCCCTCCACTTT	CASTTGPLNSPLHF
TRBV30	TRBJ2-2	14	TRBD1	-	TGTGCCTGGAGTTCTGACAGGGGCACCGGGGAGCTGTTTTTT	CAWSSDRGTGELFF
TRBV29-1	TRBJ2-7	15	-	-	TGCAGCGTCGTGGACGGGAGTGGGAGTTTAGGCGAGCAGTACTTC	CSVVDGSGSLGEQYF
TRBV10-3	TRBJ2-3	15	-	once	TGTGCCATCAGTGGAGGCGGAACTAGCACAGATACGCAGTATTTT	CAISGGGTSTDTQYF
TRBV11-3	TRBJ1-1	14	TRBD1	many	TGTGCCAGCAGCTTGCGGACAGGCCTAGGTGGAGCTTTCTTT	CASSLRTGLGGAFF
TRBV5-1	TRBJ2-7	13	TRBD2	many	TGCGCCAGCGCCGTCTCCGGGGGGGACGAGCAGTACTTC	CASAVSGGDEQYF
TRBV12-3/TRBV12-4	TRBJ2-1	15	-	few	TGTGCCAGCAGCTTGGCAGCCCCAGGGCTGAATGAGCAGTTCTTC	CASSLAAPGLNEQFF
TRBV11-2	TRBJ2-1	13	-	few	TGTGCCAGCAGCTTAGGAAGGCGGAATGAGCAGTTCTTC	CASSLGRRNEQFF
TRBV30	TRBJ2-1	16	-	few	TGTGCCTGGATGGGCGGAGCAGGAGCTCGGAACAATGAGCAGTTCTTC	CAWMGGAGARNNEQFF
TRBV5-5	TRBJ1-1	16	TRBD1	few	TGTGCCAGCAGCTTCAGGGGAACAGGGGGAAGCACTGAAGCTTTCTTT	CASSFRGTGGSTEAFF
TRBV27	TRBJ2-1	15	-	-	TGTGCCAGCAGTTTAAGGGGCCGGGTAGATAGTGAGCAGTTCTTC	CASSLRGRVDSEQFF
TRBV7-2	TRBJ2-6	18	-	-	TGTGCCAGCAGCTCCCGGCTTAAAGGGACCCGGGGAGTCAACGTCCTGACTTTC	CASSSRLKGTRGVNVLTF
TRBV20-1	TRBJ1-2	13	-	once	TGCAGTGCTAGAGGTGGACATCAGGGTGGCTACACCTTC	CSARGGHQGGYTF
TRBV5-1	TRBJ2-1	16	-	few	TGCGCCAGCAGCCCCGGTCCCGGTGAGGTCATCGGTGAGCAGTTCTTC	CASSPGPGEVIGEQFF
TRBV1	TRBJ2-7	15	-	-	TGCACCAGCAGCCCAGGGACTAGCGAGGGCTACGAGCAGTACTTC	CTSSPGTSEGYEQYF
TRBV5-6	TRBJ1-2	14	-	many	TGTGCCAGCAGCTTGGGACAGTGGAACTATGGCTACACCTTC	CASSLGQWNYGYTF
TRBV7-2	TRBJ2-3	12	TRBD2	many	TGTGCCAGCAGCCTCCCGGGGGGTACGCAGTATTTT	CASSLPGGTQYF
TRBV18	TRBJ2-5	18	TRBD2	few	TGTGCCAGCTCACCTCCGGGACTAGCGGGGGGGATCCAAGAGACCCAGTACTTC	CASSPPGLAGGIQETQYF
TRBV6-1	TRBJ2-5	13	-	-	TGTGCCAGCAGTCGAGGGTGGGAAGAGACCCAGTACTTC	CASSRGWEETQYF
TRBV5-1	TRBJ1-1	15	-	few	TGCGCCAGCAGCTCGGACGGACAGATGAACACTGAAGCTTTCTTT	CASSSDGQMNTEAFF
TRBV15	TRBJ1-6	13	-	-	TGTGCCACCAGCTCCAGGGGAAATTCACCCCTCCACTTT	CATSSRGNSPLHF
TRBV5-6	TRBJ1-2	16	-	few	TGTGCCAGCAGCCCGTTATGGGGGGAGTCGCACTATGGCTACACCTTC	CASSPLWGESHYGYTF
TRBV4-1	TRBJ1-2	14	-	-	TGCGCCAGCAGCCAGATGGGACGGAACTATGGCTACACCTTC	CASSQMGRNYGYTF
TRBV30	TRBJ1-1	12	-	-	TGTGCCTGCCTAGGGACGAACCCTGAAGCTTTCTTT	CACLGTNPEAFF
TRBV5-6	TRBJ1-1	13	-	few	TGTGCCAGCAGCAATAACCTCGCCGTTGAAGCTTTCTTT	CASSNNLAVEAFF
TRBV12-3/TRBV12-4	TRBJ2-1	15	TRBD2	many	TGTGCCAGCAGCGAACTAGCGGGAGTATACAATGAGCAGTTCTTC	CASSELAGVYNEQFF
TRBV7-2	TRBJ2-5	14	TRBD2	few	TGTGCCAGCAGCTCCGAGCGGGGACAAGAGACCCAGTACTTC	CASSSERGQETQYF
TRBV19	TRBJ2-7	15	TRBD1	few	TGTGCCAGTAGTACCTCCGGGACAGCCGCCTACGAGCAGTACTTC	CASSTSGTAAYEQYF
TRBV24-1	TRBJ2-7	16	TRBD2	-	TGTGCCACCAGTGATCAGACTAGCGGGAGCCCCTACGAGCAGTACTTC	CATSDQTSGSPYEQYF
TRBV5-8	TRBJ1-5	17	TRBD1	few	TGTGCCAGCAGCTTCAGGACAGGGACCCTTAGCAATCAGCCCCAGCATTTT	CASSFRTGTLSNQPQHF
TRBV19	TRBJ2-4	20	TRBD1	-	TGTGCCAGTAGCTACACACCGGGACAGGGGGCGTTTCTAGCCAAAAACATTCAGTACTTC	CASSYTPGQGAFLAKNIQYF
TRBV5-5	TRBJ2-1	15	TRBD1	many	TGTGCCAGCAGCTGGGGGGGACAGGGCAACAATGAGCAGTTCTTC	CASSWGGQGNNEQFF
TRBV20-1	TRBJ1-6	12	-	-	TGCAGTGCTCTACCCGCAGGGAAACCCCTCCACTTT	CSALPAGKPLHF
TRBV7-2	TRBJ2-2	14	-	once	TGTGCCAGCAGACGAGGGTTACACACCGGGGAGCTGTTTTTT	CASRRGLHTGELFF
TRBV27	TRBJ2-6	17	-	few	TGTGCCAGCAACCCCGGGACACCCTTCTCTGGGGCCAACGTCCTGACTTTC	CASNPGTPFSGANVLTF
TRBV11-1	TRBJ2-5	17	TRBD1	few	TGTGCCAGCAGCACAACACGGGACAGGGATAGCCAAGAGACCCAGTACTTC	CASSTTRDRDSQETQYF
TRBV6-2/TRBV6-3	TRBJ1-1	17	TRBD1	few	TGTGCCAGCCGTACTATCCGCGGACAGGGTTATAGCACTGAAGCTTTCTTT	CASRTIRGQGYSTEAFF
TRBV24-1	TRBJ2-7	11	-	-	TGTGCCACCAGTGGGCCCTACGAGCAGTACTTC	CATSGPYEQYF
TRBV7-2	TRBJ2-1	14	-	-	TGTGCCAGCAGCTTAGGCCGGGAGCTCGGGGAGCAGTTCTTC	CASSLGRELGEQFF
TRBV29-1	TRBJ2-7	14	TRBD2	-	TGCAGCGTCAGCCCTAGCGGAGGTGTCTACGAGCAGTACTTC	CSVSPSGGVYEQYF
TRBV12-3/TRBV12-4	TRBJ2-7	14	TRBD1	many	TGTGCCAGCAGTTTTGGGGACAGCTCCTACGAGCAGTACTTC	CASSFGDSSYEQYF
TRBV3-1	TRBJ2-1	14	-	-	TGTGCCAGCAGCCCCCCCCCTACACCAAATGAGCAGTTCTTC	CASSPPPTPNEQFF
TRBV4-1	TRBJ1-1	14	-	once	TGCGCCAGCAGCCAAGAGGGGGCCTGGACTGAAGCTTTCTTT	CASSQEGAWTEAFF
TRBV10-3	TRBJ2-5	13	-	once	TGTGCCATCAGTGAATCAGGGCCAACGCCCCAGTACTTC	CAISESGPTPQYF
TRBV7-6	TRBJ2-7	16	TRBD2	few	TGTGCCAGCAGCTTATTCCCTAGCGGGAGGGAATACGAGCAGTACTTC	CASSLFPSGREYEQYF
TRBV5-6	TRBJ2-1	15	TRBD1	few	TGTGCCAGCAGCTGGGGACAGCCCTCCTACAATGAGCAGTTCTTC	CASSWGQPSYNEQFF
TRBV5-1	TRBJ1-5	14	-	-	TGCGCCAGCAGCCCGACAGGAAACAATCAGCCCCAGCATTTT	CASSPTGNNQPQHF
TRBV11-2	TRBJ2-1	17	TRBD2	-	TGTGCCAGCAGCCCACCTAGCGGGAGGGCCCCCTACAATGAGCAGTTCTTC	CASSPPSGRAPYNEQFF
TRBV5-1	TRBJ2-5	13	-	-	TGCGCCAGCACCCAAGGGGGGCAAGAGACCCAGTACTTC	CASTQGGQETQYF
TRBV7-8	TRBJ2-2	16	-	few	TGTGCCAGCAGCTTAGCGCTTAGCGGCAACACCGGGGAGCTGTTTTTT	CASSLALSGNTGELFF
TRBV2	TRBJ1-2	13	-	few	TGTGCCAGCAGTGAAGGACACCCCTATGGCTACACCTTC	CASSEGHPYGYTF
TRBV7-2	TRBJ2-1	19	-	-	TGTGCCAGCAAGGGTCGGGGCAGGGGGGTTAGCGGAAAGGGCAATGAGCAGTTCTTC	CASKGRGRGVSGKGNEQFF